This T cell receptor beta chain emerged from a study of OX40 agonist ivuxolimab in advanced cancers. Across the whole study: People in dose escalation had one of these cancers: hepatocellular carcinoma, melanoma, renal cell or head and neck cancer.

Germline values: CDR1 LNHNV, CDR2 YYDKDF (reference sequence). Trimming stripped 0 bases from V and 2 bases from J, with 11 bases between. The CDR3 length is 16 residues. The repertoire was sequenced with immunoSEQ multiplex PCR; TCRdb's copy has only in-frame clones and lacks some. The sample shows around 26,000 clones, 80% to 85% of them seen only once. The sample consisted of CD4+ or CD8+ T cells sorted from blood, taken in a trial of the OX40 agonist ivuxolimab. The sequence was collected from an adult with an advanced solid tumor such as melanoma, head and neck, liver or kidney cancer. The V gene is TRBV15, the J gene TRBJ1-5; D perhaps matches TRBD1 (5 bases). The CDR3 spells CATSRDSSGGNQPQHF. In DNA, the CDR3 is TGTGCCACCAGCAGAGATTCGTCGGGGGGCAATCAGCCCCAGCATTTT.